A single sample gave rise to the 12 T cell receptor beta chains below, sequenced in a study of T cell repertoires in cytomegalovirus infection. MiXCR was run by TCRdb on the reads, yielding one entry per CDR3 protein. The profile covers 560,000 or so distinct CDR3 sequences, with approximately 15% appearing a single time and 20% to 30% taken by the ten largest. The sample taken for sequencing was CD8+ T cells from PBMCs. Source of these receptors: a human donor in good health (CMV status not recorded). Some clones in this sample may be carry-over from other donors' samples.

This clonotype came up many times. V is TRBV28 and J is TRBJ2-4, with 7 positions matching TRBD2. V lost 6 bases and J lost 8; bases outside the gene matches: 13. The CDR3 runs 15 residues. Per germline, CDR1 MDHEN and CDR2 SYDVKM. CDR3 amino acids: CASSPRAGVGHIQYF. In nucleotides, the CDR3 is TGTGCCAGCAGCCCAAGGGCGGGGGTCGGACACATTCAGTACTTC.

This clonotype occurred once. The V gene is TRBV13, the J gene TRBJ1-1, with a weak D call TRBD1 (6 bases). CDR1 and CDR2 from the germline V gene are PRHDT and FYEKMQ (reference sequence). The CDR3 runs to 14 residues. V lost 5 bases and J 1 base, leaving 11 bases between the germline ends. The CDR3 DNA sequence: TGTGCCAGCAGCCCGGGACACCAGAACACTGAAGCTTTCTTT. Protein sequence: CASSPGHQNTEAFF.

This sequence joins TRBV9 and TRBJ2-5; 15 bases line up with TRBD2. Germline CDR1 and CDR2: SGDLS and YYNGEE. This CDR3 comprises 17 residues. Trimming took 4 bases from V and 4 from J; bases not matched to a gene: 8. In DNA, the CDR3 is TGTGCCAGCAGCACCCGGACTAGCGGGGGGGTTCGAGAGACCCAGTACTTC. This codes for CASSTRTSGGVRETQYF.

Of note for this clonotype: A read error is likely, as this CDR3 ends without the conserved phenylalanine or tryptophan. The rearrangement joins TRBV12-3 or TRBV12-4 to TRBJ1-5; possibly TRBD1 for D (5 bases). V was clipped by 6 bases and J by 4 bases, with 13 bases between them. CDR3 length: 14 amino acids. Here the CDR3 DNA reads TGTGCCAGCAGGTCTCCGGGGGAGAATCAGCCCCAGCATTTA. Protein sequence: CASRSPGENQPQHL.

The V call is TRBV5-1, the J call TRBJ2-7; D might be TRBD1 (5 bases). The CDR3 is made up of 16 amino acids. Deletions cut 5 bases from V and 2 bases from J, with 20 bases between. Per germline, CDR1 SGHRS and CDR2 YFSETQ. The CDR3 DNA reads TGCGCCAGCAGAGGAAGACAGCAAGCCCCCCCCTACGAGCAGTACTTC. Translating it yields CASRGRQQAPPYEQYF.

This clonotype was recorded a few times. A much more abundant neighbour one base away suggests this may be a read error. The conserved phenylalanine or tryptophan is not found at the CDR3 terminus, so this likely reflects a read error. The DNA is omitted, as the CDR3 cannot be located on it reliably, and the CDR3 follows TCRdb's listing. The chain has TRBV7-9 and TRBJ2-1; the table's D call, TRBD2, has no DNA check behind it. The germline V gene encodes CDR1 SEHNR and CDR2 FQNEAQ (reference sequence). The CDR3 is 16 residues long, ends included. CDR3 amino acids: CASSLVASGPARGKFL.

This clonotype was seen at least ten times. The CDR3 spells CASSEQGLGGYTF. The CDR3 DNA follows: TGTGCCAGCAGCGAACAGGGGCTTGGCGGCTACACCTTC. This chain connects TRBV7-9 to TRBJ1-2, with 7 bases identical to TRBD1. CDR3 length equals 13 residues. Germline V gives CDR1 SEHNR, CDR2 FQNEAQ (reference sequence). V lost 5 bases to trimming and J lost 8 bases; unmatched junction nucleotides: 8.

The gene calls are TRBV19 and TRBJ1-1; D is perhaps TRBD1 (6 bases). Deletions cut 7 bases from V and 3 bases from J, with 15 bases between. The CDR3 is made up of 14 amino acids. Germline V lookup: CDR1 LNHDA, CDR2 SQIVND (reference sequence). Here the CDR3 DNA reads TGTGCCAGTAACCGACAGGTGCGGTACACTGAAGCTTTCTTT. Its translation: CASNRQVRYTEAFF.

This clonotype has ten or more counts. V gene TRBV11-2 combines with J gene TRBJ2-5; 13 bases agree with TRBD2. J was trimmed by 0 bases and V by 5 bases; bases with no gene match: 9. Germline V gene lookup returns CDR1 SGHAT and CDR2 FQNNGV. This CDR3 spans 18 amino acids. CDR3 residues: CASSRGGLAGMYQETQYF. Here the CDR3 DNA reads TGTGCCAGCAGCAGAGGGGGACTAGCGGGGATGTACCAAGAGACCCAGTACTTC.

This clonotype was counted many times. The chain is built from TRBV7-9 and TRBJ2-1; 7 positions match TRBD2. Per the germline V gene, CDR1 is SEHNR and CDR2 is FQNEAQ (reference sequence). The CDR3 is made up of 16 amino acids. The junction had 7 bases not matched to a gene; V was cut back by 4 bases and J by 1 base. This CDR3 is CASSSLGGESYNEQFF. Here the CDR3 DNA reads TGTGCCAGCAGCTCCCTGGGAGGGGAGTCCTACAATGAGCAGTTCTTC.

In the case of this clonotype: One end of the junction varies from germline; a read error may be responsible. The V gene is TRBV24-1, the J gene TRBJ1-6, with D unclear. The CDR3 has 12 residues. CDR1 is KGHDR, CDR2 SFDVKD, per germline. The CDR3 DNA reads TGTGCCACCGGCCAATATAATTCACGCCTCCCCTTT. Protein: CATGQYNSRLPF.

This clonotype was seen only a few times. The genes are TRBV6-5 and TRBJ1-1; 7 bases map to TRBD1. The CDR3 contains 14 residues. Germline loops: CDR1 MNHEY, CDR2 SVGAGI. J lost 4 bases, V lost 2 bases, and 4 bases had no gene match. DNA for the CDR3: TGTGCCAGCAGTTACCGACAGGGACGCACTGAAGCTTTCTTT. Protein product: CASSYRQGRTEAFF.